The 8 T cell receptor beta chains in this list originate from one sample, sequenced in a study of shared clonotypes between healthy human individuals. The data were produced by immunoSEQ multiplex PCR, yet TCRdb's version contains in-frame clones alone and is incomplete. The table lists fewer than 500,000 clones, roughly 85% of them singletons. Sequencing was done on a sample of PBMCs. Source of these receptors: a woman aged 40 to 50 in good health. Some clones in this sample may be carry-over from other donors' samples.

The chain employs TRBV5-1 and TRBJ1-1, with 7 bases that match TRBD1. V gave up 2 bases and J gave up 1 base; unmatched junction bases: 11. CDR1 SGHRS and CDR2 YFSETQ come from the germline V gene. This CDR3 has 17 amino acids. The CDR3 bases are TGCGCCAGCAGCTTACCGACAGGGAAGTTAAGGAACACTGAAGCTTTCTTT. Its translation: CASSLPTGKLRNTEAFF.

This clone was recorded only once. This chain links TRBV5-1 with TRBJ2-2; the D gene is possibly TRBD1 (5 bases). This CDR3 comprises 15 residues. V was shortened by 5 bases and J by 0 bases, with 11 bases between the two germline ends. Germline values: CDR1 SGHRS, CDR2 YFSETQ. In nucleotides, the CDR3 is TGCGCCAGCAGTCAGGGCCCCCCGAACACCGGGGAGCTGTTTTTT. Translating gives CASSQGPPNTGELFF.

The table lists this clone with a count of one. This chain joins TRBV18 and TRBJ2-3; possible D gene TRBD1, 5 bases. V shed 6 bases and J shed 4 bases, with 11 bases lying between them. Germline values: CDR1 KGHSH, CDR2 LQKENI. The CDR3 has 13 amino acids. The CDR3 sequence: CASSYFRADTQYF. The CDR3, as DNA: TGTGCCAGCTCTTACTTCAGGGCAGATACGCAGTATTTT.

This sequence joins TRBV15 and TRBJ2-1; TRBD2 matches 8 bases. CDR3 length equals 16 residues. The V gene's germline CDR1 is LNHNV and CDR2 YYDKDF (reference sequence). J was trimmed by 3 bases and V by 3 bases; bases with no gene match: 7. CDR3 sequence: CATSRWGREDYNEQFF. The CDR3, as DNA: TGTGCCACCAGCAGGTGGGGGCGGGAGGACTACAATGAGCAGTTCTTC.

The rearrangement joins TRBV20-1 to TRBJ2-3; D uncertain. Trimming took off 8 bases at V and 4 bases at J, with 7 bases between the two ends. CDR1 and CDR2 (germline): DFQATT, SNEGSKA (reference sequence). The CDR3 contains 10 residues. CDR3 protein: CSTTADTQYF. In DNA form, the CDR3 reads TGCAGTACAACGGCAGATACGCAGTATTTT.

The sample holds one count of this clone. The genes are TRBV11-2 and TRBJ1-2, with unresolved D. Trimming stripped 3 bases from V and 4 bases from J, with 9 bases between. The CDR3 contains 13 residues. The germline V gene has CDR1 SGHAT and CDR2 FQNNGV. In DNA form, the CDR3 reads TGTGCCAGCAGCTTTGAAGCGGGCTATGGCTACACCTTC. This codes for CASSFEAGYGYTF. Variable domain in full (rest from reference TRBV11-2 and TRBJ1-2): EAGVAQSPRYKIIEKRQSVAFWCNPISGHATLYWYQQILGQGPKLLIQFQNNGVVDDSQLPKDRFSAERLKGVDSTLKIQPAKLEDSAVYLCASSFEAGYGYTFGSGTRLTVV.

This clone was seen only once. The chain couples TRBV2 to TRBJ1-2; 7 nucleotides agree with TRBD1. The CDR3 has 14 residues. After removal of 6 bases from V and 4 bases from J, the junction contained 8 bases not matched to a gene. CDR1 SNHLY and CDR2 FYNNEI come from the germline V gene. As DNA, the CDR3 is TGTGCCAGCAGCCCTAACAGGGGTGGCTATGGCTACACCTTC. It translates to CASSPNRGGYGYTF.

This clone appeared a single time. The V call is TRBV6-4, the J call TRBJ2-3, with a tentative D call TRBD1 (6 bases). Germline V CDR1 and CDR2: MRHNA, SNTAGT. CDR3 size: 14 residues. V shed 4 bases and J shed 2 bases, with 10 bases lying between them. DNA for the CDR3: TGTGCCAGCAGTGCGACAGGAGACACAGATACGCAGTATTTT. Protein product: CASSATGDTDTQYF.